The following is a T cell receptor beta chain sequence with its context. Its antigen is undetermined. V gave up 4 bases and J gave up 4 bases; unmatched junction bases: 7. The CDR3 is made up of 15 amino acids. Germline assignment: CDR1 SGHTA and CDR2 FQGNSA. Genomic DNA per cell subset filled all wells of several immunoSEQ plates. Here immunoSEQ multiplex PCR was the method, and the copy in TCRdb shows in-frame clones only, minus some. This table has approximately 2.4 million clones, around 95% appearing once. This specimen belongs to a study of shared clonotypes between healthy human individuals. Study results and caveats: Larger estimated richness was generally recorded for naive subsets relative to memory subsets. The small donor group covered limited genetic and exposure diversity. Sequencing depth was predicted to influence how clonotypes are shared among donors.

This sequence was found in a man between 18 and 35 years old in good health. This chain uses TRBV7-2 with TRBJ1-2, with TRBD1 matching over 9 bases. Sequencing input: naive CD4+ T cells sorted from blood. Subset indicated: CD45RA+ positively selected. In DNA form, the CDR3 reads TGTGCCAGCAGCTCTATACCGGGACAGGGCTATGGCTACACCTTC. Protein sequence: CASSSIPGQGYGYTF.